This is a list of T cell receptor beta chains from one sample in a study of cytomegalovirus exposure and HLA in healthy donors. Sequencing was performed with immunoSEQ multiplex PCR; in TCRdb, only in-frame clones are kept and a portion is missing. This sample carries approximately 74,000 clones, approximately 80% of them seen once, and the ten largest clones take just under 3%. Sequencing was done on a sample of PBMCs. These TCRs come from a woman aged 25 to 39 in good health and CMV-seronegative. Each CDR3 is given with its conserved first and last residue. The D gene is left open where the match is weak. A row's size may be missing; if present it is once, few, many or a size class.

j_call,clone_size,v_call,d_call,cdr3_nt,cdr3_aa
TRBJ1-2,NA,TRBV19,TRBD1,TGTGCCAGTAGTATAGGACAGGGAAGCTATGGCTACACCTTC,CASSIGQGSYGYTF
TRBJ1-1,NA,TRBV11-2,TRBD1,TGTGCCAGCAGCCGCACAGGGGGGACGAACACTGAAGCTTTCTTT,CASSRTGGTNTEAFF
TRBJ1-1,NA,TRBV5-1,NA,TGCGCCAGCAGCTTGGGGCGGGTCATGAACACTGAAGCTTTCTTT,CASSLGRVMNTEAFF
TRBJ2-7,NA,TRBV10-3,TRBD2,TGTGCCATCAGCCAACGGGGGGAGATCTACGAGCAGTACTTC,CAISQRGEIYEQYF
TRBJ1-2,NA,TRBV4-2,NA,TGTGCCAGCAGCCAAGACAGGGGCAACTATGGCTACACCTTC,CASSQDRGNYGYTF
TRBJ1-1,NA,TRBV7-2,NA,TGTGCCAGCAGCTTAGGGGGGATCGGGGGCACTGAAGCTTTCTTT,CASSLGGIGGTEAFF
TRBJ1-2,NA,TRBV11-2,TRBD1,TGTGCCAGCAGCTTATGGACCGGACAGGGCCTCTATAACTATGGCTACACCTTC,CASSLWTGQGLYNYGYTF
TRBJ2-2,few,TRBV5-1,TRBD2,TGCGCCAGCAGCTTGGAGTTAGACGGGGGGGCGTTCACCGGGGAGCTGTTTTTT,CASSLELDGGAFTGELFF
TRBJ2-6,NA,TRBV6-1,TRBD1,TGTGCCAGCAGTGAACGGGGACAGTTTACCTCTGGGGCCAACGTCCTGACTTTC,CASSERGQFTSGANVLTF
TRBJ2-2,NA,TRBV6-5,TRBD2,TGTGCCAGCACCGATTGGTGGGGGGGTATCGGGGAGCTGTTTTTT,CASTDWWGGIGELFF
TRBJ2-5,NA,TRBV5-1,NA,TGCGCCAGCAGCACGGGGGACAGCCAAGAGACCCAGTACTTC,CASSTGDSQETQYF
TRBJ1-2,NA,TRBV7-2,TRBD1,TGTGCCAGCAGCTTTGGGACAGGTCTTTCTAACTATGGCTACACCTTC,CASSFGTGLSNYGYTF
TRBJ2-2,NA,TRBV4-1,TRBD2,TGCGCCAGCAGCCCCAACCCGACTAGCGGGGTGTACACCGGGGAGCTGTTTTTT,CASSPNPTSGVYTGELFF
TRBJ1-4,NA,TRBV6-1,TRBD1,TGTGCCAGCAGTGGAAGACAGGGGTCTACTAATGAAAAACTGTTTTTT,CASSGRQGSTNEKLFF
TRBJ2-7,NA,TRBV19,NA,TGTGCCAGTAGTATAGGGAGCTCCTACGAGCAGTACTTC,CASSIGSSYEQYF
TRBJ1-2,NA,TRBV15,NA,TGTGCCACCAGCAGAGATCCGGGAGCTAACTATGGCTACACCTTC,CATSRDPGANYGYTF
TRBJ2-2,once,TRBV5-1,NA,TGCGCCAGCAGCTTAGGCGGGGTAGGCACCGGGGAGCTGTTTTTT,CASSLGGVGTGELFF
TRBJ2-7,NA,TRBV7-6,TRBD1,TGTGCCAGCACCAGACAGGGGGGCACCTACGAGCAGTACTTC,CASTRQGGTYEQYF
TRBJ2-3,few,TRBV9,TRBD1,TGTGCCAGCAGCTCGACAGGGTCCCGCACAGATACGCAGTATTTT,CASSSTGSRTDTQYF
TRBJ1-5,NA,TRBV6-5,NA,TGTGCCAGCAGTTCAAGCCGGACAGACAATCAGCCCCAGCATTTT,CASSSSRTDNQPQHF
TRBJ1-2,NA,TRBV5-1,NA,TGCGCCAGCAGGCAACAGGCCCCAAATGGCTACACCTTC,CASRQQAPNGYTF
TRBJ2-1,NA,TRBV5-6,TRBD2,TGTGCCAGCAGCCAAGACACCGGGACTAGCGGGGTCAATGAGCAGTTCTTC,CASSQDTGTSGVNEQFF
TRBJ1-5,NA,TRBV7-9,TRBD1,TGTTCCAGCACCTTTGGACAGGGGACCATTCGAGGGACTAAGCCCCAGCATTTT,CSSTFGQGTIRGTKPQHF
TRBJ1-2,NA,TRBV6-5,NA,TGTGCCAGCAGTTACTCCCAGGCTTATAACTATGGCTACACCTTC,CASSYSQAYNYGYTF
TRBJ1-2,NA,TRBV4-1,TRBD1,TGCGCCAGCAGTCCGACAGGGGGGTATGGCTACACCTTC,CASSPTGGYGYTF
TRBJ2-3,NA,TRBV15,NA,TGTGCCACCAGCAGTAACAGGGCTAGCACAGATACGCAGTATTTT,CATSSNRASTDTQYF
TRBJ2-4,few,TRBV7-8,NA,TGTGCCAGCAGCTTGGGCTTACAGTCCTTATTAGCCAAAAACATTCAGTACTTC,CASSLGLQSLLAKNIQYF
TRBJ1-2,few,TRBV5-4,NA,TGTGCCAGCACCGGACAGACTTCTAACTATGGCTACACCTTC,CASTGQTSNYGYTF
TRBJ1-5,NA,TRBV11-2,TRBD1,TGTGCCAGCAGCGGGAGGACAGCTCACAGGGGTCAGCCCCAGCATTTT,CASSGRTAHRGQPQHF
TRBJ1-2,few,TRBV7-2,NA,TGTGCCAGCAGCTTAGTGTCCACGGGAGCTAACTATGGCTACACCTTC,CASSLVSTGANYGYTF
TRBJ2-1,NA,TRBV6-1,NA,TGTGCCAGCAGGTCCCGCGGACAACGACTTAATGAGCAGTTCTTC,CASRSRGQRLNEQFF
TRBJ2-2,NA,TRBV30,NA,TGTGCCGCTTCAGACCCGGGAGACACCGGGGAGCTGTTTTTT,CAASDPGDTGELFF
TRBJ2-7,NA,TRBV30,TRBD1,TGTGCCGGACTGACCGGGACAGGGATTACCTACGAGCAGTACTTC,CAGLTGTGITYEQYF
TRBJ1-5,once,TRBV11-3,TRBD1,TGTGCCAGCAGCTCAGGGGGGAACAATCAGCCCCAGCATTTT,CASSSGGNNQPQHF
TRBJ2-7,NA,TRBV6-1,TRBD1,TGTGCCAGCAGCCACAGGGGAGCCTACGAGCAGTACTTC,CASSHRGAYEQYF
TRBJ1-2,once,TRBV6-6,TRBD1,TGTGCCAGCAGCCAGCAGGGGGTCGGCTATGGCTACACCTTC,CASSQQGVGYGYTF
TRBJ1-2,NA,TRBV19,NA,TGTGCCAGTAGTATGCGCCTTTGGACAGATGACTATGGCTACACCTTC,CASSMRLWTDDYGYTF
TRBJ2-1,NA,TRBV5-6,NA,TGTGCCAGCAGTTCCTACCCAGGGGTAACCTTCTTAGATGAGCAGTTCTTC,CASSSYPGVTFLDEQFF
TRBJ2-3,NA,TRBV19,NA,TGTGCCAGTAGTATACCGGGACACACAGATACGCAGTATTTT,CASSIPGHTDTQYF
TRBJ2-5,NA,TRBV9,NA,TGTGCCAGCAGCGTAGTTTCTCCGTCCCACCGGGGAGGTGAAGAGACCCAGTACTTC,CASSVVSPSHRGGEETQYF
TRBJ2-5,NA,TRBV15,NA,TGTGCCACCAGCAGAGTAGGCGGGGTCGTCCAAGAGACCCAGTACTTC,CATSRVGGVVQETQYF
TRBJ2-1,NA,TRBV7-2,TRBD1,TGTGCCAGCAGCCCGCAGGACAGGGAGAAGTTCTTC,CASSPQDREKFF
TRBJ2-5,NA,TRBV7-2,TRBD2,TGTGCCAGCAGCTTAGCTAGGACTAGCGGAGAGACCCAGTACTTC,CASSLARTSGETQYF
TRBJ2-7,few,TRBV14,TRBD1,TGTGCCAGCAGCCGCCGCGACAGGGGTGCCTACGAGCAGTACTTC,CASSRRDRGAYEQYF
TRBJ2-5,NA,TRBV11-3,TRBD1,TGTGCCAGCAGCTTACCTCCGGGACAGGGGGCAGAGACCCAGTACTTC,CASSLPPGQGAETQYF
TRBJ2-3,NA,TRBV27,NA,TGTGCCAGCAGTTTATCTGTAAGCACAGATACGCAGTATTTT,CASSLSVSTDTQYF
TRBJ2-1,once,TRBV6-6,NA,NA,CASSYFGQGSFF
TRBJ1-1,few,TRBV29-1,NA,TGCAGCGCGGGGGGGGCAGGGTCAGGCACTGAAGCTTTCTTT,CSAGGAGSGTEAFF
TRBJ2-7,NA,TRBV20-1,NA,TGCAGTGCACACCACTCCTACGAGCAGTACTTC,CSAHHSYEQYF
TRBJ1-2,NA,TRBV5-6,NA,TGTGCCAGCAGCTCCGGGGGGTCTTGCACCTTC,CASSSGGSCTF
TRBJ2-5,NA,TRBV27,TRBD1,TGTGCCAGCAGAATACGCCGGGACAGGGGGCGAGGAAAGACCCAGTACTTC,CASRIRRDRGRGKTQYF
TRBJ2-2,once,TRBV27,TRBD1,TGTGCCAGCAGTTTGGGACAGGGTCACGGGGAGCTGTTTTTT,CASSLGQGHGELFF
TRBJ2-5,NA,TRBV5-1,NA,TGCGCCAGCAGCCAGGGGGGCTTAGGAGAGACCCAGTACTTC,CASSQGGLGETQYF